The 19 T cell receptor beta chains given below trace back to one sample, sequenced in a study of vaccination and CD4 T cells after COVID-19. Specified treatment: approximately 11-day PBMC culture with coronavirus spike peptide pools or control peptides (ViraFEST assay). Sequencing of cultured CD4+ T cell DNA used the Oncomine TCR Beta short-read assay. TCRdb reprocessed the PCR reads with MiXCR, giving one entry per CDR3 protein. The sample yields roughly 4,000 distinct CDR3 sequences, just over 20% seen once. What these receptors recognize is not known. The sample taken for sequencing was CD4+ T cells from blood, cultured in vitro. All receptors derive from a human donor who had recovered from COVID-19.

In this sample, this clonotype turned up a few times. The chain recombines TRBV19 with TRBJ1-3; D is undetermined. CDR1 and CDR2 from the germline V gene are LNHDA and SQIVND (reference sequence). V was cut by 6 bases and J by 0 bases, with 6 bases left in between. The CDR3 totals 13 residues. This CDR3 reads CASRQSSGNTIYF. DNA for the CDR3: TGTGCCAGTAGACAGTCCTCTGGAAACACCATATATTTT.

This clonotype has only a few counts. V is TRBV30 and J is TRBJ2-3; D remains ambiguous. There are 12 residues in the CDR3. From germline, CDR1 is GTSNPN and CDR2 SVGIG (reference sequence). Trimming took off 1 base at V and 4 bases at J, with 6 bases between the two ends. The CDR3 coding sequence is TGTGCCTGGAGTGCCTCCCCAGATACGCAGTATTTT. Translating it yields CAWSASPDTQYF. Supplemented by reference TRBV30 and TRBJ2-3, the full variable domain reads SQTIHQWPATLVQPVGSPLSLECTVEGTSNPNLYWYRQAAGRGLQLLFYSVGIGQISSEVPQNLSASRPQDRQFILSSKKLLLSDSGFYLCAWSASPDTQYFGPGTRLTVL.

The chain has TRBV2 and TRBJ2-5; 8 bases line up with TRBD2. The V gene end was trimmed by 6 bases and the J gene end by 4 bases; junction bases not matched to a gene: 13. The germline V gene encodes CDR1 SNHLY and CDR2 FYNNEI. This CDR3 spans 16 amino acids. The CDR3 region is CASSASGRGGGETQYF. Here the CDR3 DNA reads TGTGCCAGCAGCGCTAGCGGGCGGGGAGGCGGAGAGACCCAGTACTTC.

This clonotype was counted a few times. The chain links TRBV29-1 to TRBJ1-1, with D unclear. CDR1 is SQVTM and CDR2 is ANQGSEA in the germline V gene. CDR3 length equals 13 residues. V lost 7 bases to trimming and J lost 1 base, with 13 bases between them. The CDR3 region is CSGRLQRNTEAFF. The CDR3 region has the DNA TGCAGCGGACGCCTACAACGGAACACTGAAGCTTTCTTT.

This clonotype was picked up a small number of times. The chain links TRBV10-3 to TRBJ2-1; TRBD2 agrees at 10 bases. Germline V gene data show CDR1 as ENHRY and CDR2 as SYGVKD. The CDR3 length is 16 residues. After removal of 4 bases from V and 2 bases from J, the junction contained 5 bases not matched to a gene. In nucleotides, the CDR3 is TGTGCCATCAGTGGTATAGCGGGGGGCACCTACAATGAGCAGTTCTTC. The encoded protein is CAISGIAGGTYNEQFF.

V usage is TRBV19 and J usage is TRBJ2-2; 8 bases match TRBD1. The V gene end was trimmed by 1 base and the J gene end by 4 bases; junction bases not matched to a gene: 8. The CDR3 has 17 residues. Germline V lookup: CDR1 LNHDA, CDR2 SQIVND (reference sequence). The CDR3 DNA reads TGTGCCAGTAGTATAGGGCCGGGACAGGCTACCACCGGGGAGCTGTTTTTT. Its translation: CASSIGPGQATTGELFF. Full variable domain (rest looked up from reference TRBV19 and TRBJ2-2): DGGITQSPKYLFRKEGQNVTLSCEQNLNHDAMYWYRQDPGQGLRLIYYSQIVNDFQKGDIAEGYSVSREKKESFPLTVTSAQKNPTAFYLCASSIGPGQATTGELFFGEGSRLTVL.

This clonotype was found a few times. For the CDR3, the DNA is TGTGCCAGCAGCCTCCCTTTTCTCTCTGAGCAGTTCTTC. Translating gives CASSLPFLSEQFF. This chain links TRBV7-8 with TRBJ2-1; D not certain. Germline V CDR1 and CDR2: SGHVS, FQNEAQ. The CDR3 is 13 amino acids. V was pared by 5 bases and J by 9 bases, with 14 bases between.

The chain is built from TRBV18 and TRBJ2-7; D not certain. CDR3 size: 13 residues. V shed 1 base and J shed 5 bases, with 9 bases lying between them. Germline CDR1 KGHSH, CDR2 LQKENI. The CDR3 DNA sequence: TGTGCCAGCTCACCACGGCCCCGCGACGAGCAGTACTTC. Amino acids: CASSPRPRDEQYF.

This clonotype is medium-sized (0.01 to 0.1%) by share. The chain employs TRBV15 and TRBJ1-1, with a possible D match to TRBD1 (5 bases). The CDR3 runs 17 residues. Germline-derived CDR1 and CDR2 are LNHNV and YYDKDF (reference sequence). Trimming took off 4 bases at V and 0 bases at J, with 18 bases between the two ends. Here the CDR3 DNA reads TGTGCCACCAGCAACGACCCAGGAGGGGATCTGAACACTGAAGCTTTCTTT. Its protein product is CATSNDPGGDLNTEAFF.

The chain carries TRBV5-1 and TRBJ2-1; 9 bases line up with TRBD2. V dropped 2 bases and J dropped 10; count of bases not matched to a gene: 10. Germline-derived CDR1 and CDR2 are SGHRS and YFSETQ. This CDR3 is 15 amino acids long. CDR3 loop: CASSFGAGGVGEQFF. The CDR3 DNA reads TGCGCCAGCAGCTTCGGTGCGGGAGGGGTGGGGGAGCAGTTCTTC.

This clonotype qualifies as medium-sized (0.01 to 0.1%). The V and J genes are TRBV20-1 and TRBJ2-7, with no clear D. The germline V gene encodes CDR1 DFQATT and CDR2 SNEGSKA (reference sequence). V shed 3 bases and J shed 0 bases, with 12 bases lying between them. The CDR3 sequence is 14 residues long. The CDR3 DNA reads as TGCAGTGCTAGCCCCCCTAGGGACTCCTACGAGCAGTACTTC. Protein product: CSASPPRDSYEQYF.

This clonotype was detected only a few times. The rearrangement uses TRBV20-1 and TRBJ1-2; no clear D. Trimming left V 6 bases short and J 3 bases short, with 11 bases between. This CDR3 comprises 12 residues. The germline CDR1 and CDR2 sequences are DFQATT and SNEGSKA (reference sequence). This CDR3 reads CSATERHYGYTF. As DNA, the CDR3 is TGCAGTGCGACGGAAAGGCACTATGGCTACACCTTC.

This clonotype was detected only a few times. The chain joins TRBV20-1 to TRBJ1-5; 9 bases are a match to TRBD1. This CDR3 is built from 16 residues. Germline V lookup: CDR1 DFQATT, CDR2 SNEGSKA (reference sequence). Trimming cost V 2 bases and J 7 bases; bases outside gene matches: 12. CDR3 residues: CSARSLGQGKGQPQHF. The CDR3 DNA reads as TGCAGTGCTAGATCCCTTGGACAGGGGAAGGGGCAGCCCCAGCATTTT.

By proportion, this clonotype is medium-sized. The V gene is TRBV6-1, the J gene TRBJ1-5, with a tentative D call TRBD1 (6 bases). The ends were cut back, 6 bases at V and 2 bases at J, with 17 bases in the middle. The V gene's germline CDR1 is MNHNS and CDR2 SASEGT. The CDR3 runs 16 residues. The CDR3 DNA sequence: TGTGCCAGCAGCTCCACAGGGAGGGGTGGCAATCAGCCCCAGCATTTT. Protein sequence: CASSSTGRGGNQPQHF.

The chain employs TRBV5-1 and TRBJ1-2; D not certain. Germline CDR1 and CDR2: SGHRS and YFSETQ. Trimming took off 5 bases at V and 5 bases at J, with 13 bases between the two ends. The CDR3 has 13 amino acids. The CDR3 region is CASSLQEAYGYTF. DNA for the CDR3: TGCGCCAGCAGTCTTCAGGAGGCTTATGGCTACACCTTC.

By share, this clonotype counts as large. CDR3 DNA sequence: TGTGCCAGCACCAATTCCGGGACACATGCTAACTATGGCTACACCTTC. This sequence encodes CASTNSGTHANYGYTF. The J gene is TRBJ1-2, the V gene TRBV12-3 or TRBV12-4; possibly TRBD1 for D (6 bases). This CDR3 spans 16 amino acids. V gave up 7 bases and J gave up 0 bases, with 18 bases separating them.

By share, this clonotype counts as medium-sized (0.01 to 0.1%). The rearrangement uses TRBV28 and TRBJ2-3; perhaps TRBD1 as D (6 bases). The germline V gene encodes CDR1 MDHEN and CDR2 SYDVKM. The CDR3 sequence is 15 residues long. Trimming left V 6 bases short and J 2 bases short, with 15 bases between. This CDR3 reads CASRHFGQLTDTQYF. The CDR3 DNA is TGTGCCAGCAGACATTTCGGACAGCTCACAGATACGCAGTATTTT.

The chain couples TRBV14 to TRBJ1-2; no reliable D call. V lost 1 base and J lost 7, with 16 bases in between. The germline CDR1 and CDR2 sequences are SGHDN and FVKESK. This CDR3 is 15 amino acids long. The CDR3 reads CASSQVGRTMGGYTF. CDR3 bases: TGTGCCAGCAGCCAAGTCGGGAGGACTATGGGTGGCTACACCTTC.

This clonotype appeared a few times. The chain links TRBV12-3 or TRBV12-4 to TRBJ2-7, with TRBD2 as a possible D gene (5 bases). The CDR3 consists of 14 residues. V gave up 3 bases and J gave up 3 bases, with 12 bases separating them. CDR3 in amino acids: CASSLKAGDYEQYF. The DNA for the CDR3 is TGTGCCAGCAGTTTGAAGGCCGGGGACTACGAGCAGTACTTC.